This TCR beta chain comes out of a study of blood T cell repertoires in COVID-19. Study overall: Both acute and convalescent COVID-19 samples were obtained from the United States, Italy and Spain. PBMCs, B-cell-depleted T cells, or T cells provided the cDNA or gDNA that made up the material.

Seattle's cohort entered during active infection and was followed longitudinally. In the source study's methods: Amplified reference gene primers provided the basis for estimating nucleated cell counts. Sequencing used immunoSEQ multiplex PCR; TCRdb keeps in-frame clones, though not all of them. The V and J calls and clone size are taken from that table; D and trimming were inferred from the DNA. The sample yields about 250,000 clones, around 88% seen once. This CDR3 has 17 residues. From germline, CDR1 is WSHSY and CDR2 SAAADI. V was cut by 4 bases and J by 0 bases, with 13 bases left in between. Sequencing input: peripheral blood. The gene calls are TRBV10-2 and TRBJ2-6; D gene uncertain. The TCR was taken from a woman between 25 and 40 years old with COVID-19, enrolled during active disease. The CDR3 loop reads CASSVHTQSSGANVLTF. CDR3 nucleotide sequence: TGCGCCAGCAGTGTGCACACACAGAGCTCTGGGGCCAACGTCCTGACTTTC.